This T cell receptor (beta chain) originates from a study of blood T cells in healthy people across ages. The use of a sample-barcoded 5' primer and a J-beta primer mix characterized a second PCR of about 7 to 12 cycles. TCRdb fed the 5' RACE reads into MiXCR, producing one record per CDR3 protein. The sample contains around 800,000 distinct CDR3 sequences, around two thirds of which appear only once. The individuals who served as donors were healthy Caucasians living in Russia, aged about 6 to 100. This clonotype has only one observation. V lost 6 bases and J 7 bases, leaving 16 bases between the germline ends. Germline V lookup: CDR1 SGHTA, CDR2 FQGNSA. This CDR3 has 15 amino acids.

This TCR was recovered from a man aged 25-45 years in good health. J is TRBJ1-6 and V is TRBV7-2; D is undetermined. The sequenced sample consisted of blood. CDR3 sequence (DNA): TGTGCCAGCAGTCTCAGCGGGCCGGGAAATTCACCCCTCCACTTT. Translation gives CASSLSGPGNSPLHF.